What follows is one T cell receptor (beta chain) and its context. As yet, its antigen is unknown. Germline V gives CDR1 MNHEY, CDR2 SVGEGT. Trimming removed 0 bases at V and 8 bases at J, with 11 bases between. The CDR3 runs to 15 residues. A single record per CDR3 protein comes from TCRdb applying MiXCR to the 5' RACE reads. The table records 100,000 to 130,000 distinct CDR3 sequences, around 15% of them present only once. The sample is drawn from a study of T-cell memory formation after mild COVID-19. Study-wide results and limits: That cross-reactive memory joined was suggested by some responding clones appearing in pre-infection memory. For contracting clones, CD4+ ones sat mainly in CM and EM, CD8+ in EMRA.

The clonotype was recovered from a man aged 18 to 29 who had mild COVID-19 (a few samples of this study predate the infection). Cell type and time point are not known. Sequencing was performed on PBMCs or a T cell subset sorted from them (not recorded which). The rearrangement links TRBV6-2 or TRBV6-3 to TRBJ1-6; D unclear. The CDR3 sequence: CASSYSDLGDSPLHF. Here the CDR3 DNA reads TGTGCCAGCAGTTACTCCGACCTCGGTGATTCACCCCTCCACTTT.